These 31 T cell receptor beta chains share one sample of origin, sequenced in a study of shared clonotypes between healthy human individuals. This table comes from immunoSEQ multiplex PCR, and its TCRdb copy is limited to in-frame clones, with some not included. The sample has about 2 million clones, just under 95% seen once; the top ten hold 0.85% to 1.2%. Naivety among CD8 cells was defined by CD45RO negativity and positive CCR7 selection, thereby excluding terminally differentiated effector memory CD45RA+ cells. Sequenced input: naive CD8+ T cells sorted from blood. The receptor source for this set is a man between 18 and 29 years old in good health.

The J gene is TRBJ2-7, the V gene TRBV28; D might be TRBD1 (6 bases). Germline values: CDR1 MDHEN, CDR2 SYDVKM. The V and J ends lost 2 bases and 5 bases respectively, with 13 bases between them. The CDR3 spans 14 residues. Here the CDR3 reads CASSLRGGSDEQYF. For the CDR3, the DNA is TGTGCCAGCAGTTTACGAGGGGGTTCGGACGAGCAGTACTTC.

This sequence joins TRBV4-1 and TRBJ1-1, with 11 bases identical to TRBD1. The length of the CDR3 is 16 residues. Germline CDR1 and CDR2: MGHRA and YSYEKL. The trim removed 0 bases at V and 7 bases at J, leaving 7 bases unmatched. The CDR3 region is CASSQDQDRGRIEAFF. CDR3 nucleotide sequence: TGCGCCAGCAGCCAAGATCAGGACAGGGGGCGAATTGAAGCTTTCTTT.

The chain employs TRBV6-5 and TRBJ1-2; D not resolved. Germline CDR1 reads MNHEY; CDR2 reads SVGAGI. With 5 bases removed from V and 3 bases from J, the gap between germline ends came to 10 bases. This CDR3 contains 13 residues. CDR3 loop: CASSPTIYYGYTF. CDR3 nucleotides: TGTGCCAGCAGTCCCACAATTTACTATGGCTACACCTTC.

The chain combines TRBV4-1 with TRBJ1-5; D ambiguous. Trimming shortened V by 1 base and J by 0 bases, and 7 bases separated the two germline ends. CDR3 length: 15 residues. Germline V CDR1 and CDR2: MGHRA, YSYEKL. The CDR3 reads CASSQAAYSNQPQHF. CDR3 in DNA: TGCGCCAGCAGCCAAGCAGCGTATAGCAATCAGCCCCAGCATTTT.

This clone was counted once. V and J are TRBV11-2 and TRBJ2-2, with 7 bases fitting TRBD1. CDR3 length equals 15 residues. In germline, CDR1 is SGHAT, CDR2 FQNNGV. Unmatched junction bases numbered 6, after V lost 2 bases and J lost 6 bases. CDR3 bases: TGTGCCAGCAGCTTACAACAGGGGAGCGCCGGGGAGCTGTTTTTT. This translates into CASSLQQGSAGELFF.

The CDR3 region has the DNA TGTGCCAGCAGCTTAGTTGGAATTGGGACTGAAGCTTTCTTT. Translated: CASSLVGIGTEAFF. The chain has TRBV11-2 and TRBJ1-1; D is uncertain. Trimming cost V 1 base and J 5 bases, with 11 bases left between them. There are 14 residues in the CDR3. Looked up from germline, CDR1 is SGHAT and CDR2 is FQNNGV.

The CDR3 loop is CASSGMGNTIYF. As DNA, the CDR3 is TGTGCCAGCAGCGGAATGGGAAACACCATATATTTT. The V gene is TRBV9, the J gene TRBJ1-3; D not resolved. V was clipped by 3 bases and J by 4 bases, with 5 bases between them. The CDR3 totals 12 residues. CDR1 is SGDLS and CDR2 is YYNGEE in the germline V gene.

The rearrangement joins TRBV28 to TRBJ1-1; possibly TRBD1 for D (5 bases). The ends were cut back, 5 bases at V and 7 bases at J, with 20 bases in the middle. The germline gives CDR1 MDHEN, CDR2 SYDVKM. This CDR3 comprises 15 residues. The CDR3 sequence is CASSIPQEGPDEAFF. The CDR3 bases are TGTGCCAGCAGTATTCCCCAGGAGGGGCCGGATGAAGCTTTCTTT.

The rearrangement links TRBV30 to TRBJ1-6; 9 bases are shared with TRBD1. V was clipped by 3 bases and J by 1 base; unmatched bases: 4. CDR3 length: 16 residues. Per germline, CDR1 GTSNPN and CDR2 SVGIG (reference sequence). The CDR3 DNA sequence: TGTGCCTGGAGGGCCGGGACAGGGTCCTATAATTCACCCCTCCACTTT. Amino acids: CAWRAGTGSYNSPLHF. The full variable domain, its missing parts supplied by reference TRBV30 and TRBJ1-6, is SQTIHQWPATLVQPVGSPLSLECTVEGTSNPNLYWYRQAAGRGLQLLFYSVGIGQISSEVPQNLSASRPQDRQFILSSKKLLLSDSGFYLCAWRAGTGSYNSPLHFGNGTRLTVT.

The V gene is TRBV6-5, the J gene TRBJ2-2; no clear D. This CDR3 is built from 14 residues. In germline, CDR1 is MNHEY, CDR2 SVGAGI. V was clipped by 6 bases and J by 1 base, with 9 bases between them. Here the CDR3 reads CASSLAVNTGELFF. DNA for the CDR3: TGTGCCAGCAGCTTAGCCGTGAACACCGGGGAGCTGTTTTTT.

The CDR3 sequence is CASSEGLAGAYEQYF. The CDR3 DNA follows: TGTGCCAGCAGCGAGGGACTAGCGGGGGCCTACGAGCAGTACTTC. The chain carries TRBV7-3 and TRBJ2-7, with TRBD2 matching 14 bases. The V segment lost 5 bases and the J segment 2 bases; nucleotides outside the gene matches: 2. From germline, CDR1 is SGHTA and CDR2 FQGTGA. This CDR3 has 15 amino acids. The complete variable domain, with remaining parts taken from reference TRBV7-3 and TRBJ2-7, reads GAGVSQTPSNKVTEKGKYVELRCDPISGHTALYWYRQSLGQGPEFLIYFQGTGAADDSGLPNDRFFAVRPEGSVSTLKIQRTERGDSAVYLCASSEGLAGAYEQYFGPGTRLTVT.

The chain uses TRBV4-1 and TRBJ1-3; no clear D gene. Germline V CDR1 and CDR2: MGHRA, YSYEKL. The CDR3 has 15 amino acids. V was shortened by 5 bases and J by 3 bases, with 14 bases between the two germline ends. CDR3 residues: CASSLGPGDGNTIYF. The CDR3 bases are TGCGCCAGCAGCTTAGGCCCAGGAGATGGAAACACCATATATTTT.

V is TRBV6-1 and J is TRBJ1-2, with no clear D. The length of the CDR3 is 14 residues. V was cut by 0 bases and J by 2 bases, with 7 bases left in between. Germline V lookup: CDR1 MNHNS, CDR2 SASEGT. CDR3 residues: CASSEARNNYGYTF. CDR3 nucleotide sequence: TGTGCCAGCAGTGAAGCGCGTAACAACTATGGCTACACCTTC.

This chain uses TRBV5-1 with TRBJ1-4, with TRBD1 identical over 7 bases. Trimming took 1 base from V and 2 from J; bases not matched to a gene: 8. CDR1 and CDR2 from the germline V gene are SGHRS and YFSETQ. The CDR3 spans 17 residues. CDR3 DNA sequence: TGCGCCAGCAGCTTGTCAGGGGGTGGTGTCACTAATGAAAAACTGTTTTTT. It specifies CASSLSGGGVTNEKLFF.

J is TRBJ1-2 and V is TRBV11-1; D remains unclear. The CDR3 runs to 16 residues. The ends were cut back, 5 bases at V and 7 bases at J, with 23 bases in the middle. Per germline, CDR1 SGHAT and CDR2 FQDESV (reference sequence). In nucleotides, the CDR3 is TGTGCCAGCAGCCCTGATTTGACCACCCCTTTCTCTGGCTACACCTTC. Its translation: CASSPDLTTPFSGYTF.

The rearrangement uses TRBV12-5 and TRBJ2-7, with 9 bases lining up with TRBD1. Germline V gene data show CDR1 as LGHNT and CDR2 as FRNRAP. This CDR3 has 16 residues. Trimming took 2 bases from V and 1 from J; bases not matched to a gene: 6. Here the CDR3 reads CASGLPPGQGSYEQYF. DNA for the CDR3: TGTGCTAGTGGTTTGCCCCCCGGACAGGGGTCCTACGAGCAGTACTTC.

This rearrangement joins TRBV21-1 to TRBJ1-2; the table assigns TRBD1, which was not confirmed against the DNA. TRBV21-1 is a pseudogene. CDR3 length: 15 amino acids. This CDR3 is CASNRTGGHQGGYTF. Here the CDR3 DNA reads TGTGCCAGCAATCGGACAGGGGGCCACCAGGGAGGCTACACCTTC.

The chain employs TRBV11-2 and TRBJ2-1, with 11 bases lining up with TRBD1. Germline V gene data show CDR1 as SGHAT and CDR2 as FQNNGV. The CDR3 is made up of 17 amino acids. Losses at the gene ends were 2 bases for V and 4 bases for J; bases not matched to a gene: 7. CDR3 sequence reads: CASSLSPDRGPYNEQFF. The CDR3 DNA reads TGTGCCAGCAGCTTATCTCCGGACAGGGGGCCATACAATGAGCAGTTCTTC.

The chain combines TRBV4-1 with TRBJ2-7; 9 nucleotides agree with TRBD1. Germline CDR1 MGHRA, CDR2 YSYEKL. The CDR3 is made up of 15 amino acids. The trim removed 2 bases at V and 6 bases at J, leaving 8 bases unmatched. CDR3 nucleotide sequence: TGCGCCAGCAGCCAACCCGGGACAGGGTCGGGCGAGCAGTACTTC. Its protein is CASSQPGTGSGEQYF.

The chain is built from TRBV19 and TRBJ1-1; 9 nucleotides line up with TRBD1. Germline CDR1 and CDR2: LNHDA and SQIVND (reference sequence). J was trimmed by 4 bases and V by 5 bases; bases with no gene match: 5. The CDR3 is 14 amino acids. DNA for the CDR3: TGTGCCAGTAGTGTTGGGACAGGGCCCACTGAAGCTTTCTTT. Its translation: CASSVGTGPTEAFF.

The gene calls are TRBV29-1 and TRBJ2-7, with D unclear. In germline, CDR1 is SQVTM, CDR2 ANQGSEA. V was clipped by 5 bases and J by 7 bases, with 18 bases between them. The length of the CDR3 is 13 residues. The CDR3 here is CSVLSWASREQYF. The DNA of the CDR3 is TGCAGCGTTCTTTCGTGGGCAAGTAGGGAGCAGTACTTC.

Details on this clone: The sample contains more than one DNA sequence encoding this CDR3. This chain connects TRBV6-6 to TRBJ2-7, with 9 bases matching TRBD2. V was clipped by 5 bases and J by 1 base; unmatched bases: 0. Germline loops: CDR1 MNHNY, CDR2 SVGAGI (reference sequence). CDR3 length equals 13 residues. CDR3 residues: CASSSGGSYEQYF. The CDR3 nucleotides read TGTGCCAGCAGTAGCGGGGGGTCCTACGAGCAGTACTTC.

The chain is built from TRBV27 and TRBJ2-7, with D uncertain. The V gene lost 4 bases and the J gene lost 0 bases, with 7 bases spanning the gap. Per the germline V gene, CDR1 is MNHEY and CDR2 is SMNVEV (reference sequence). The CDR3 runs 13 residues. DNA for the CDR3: TGTGCCAGCAGTTCGGCTACCTCCTACGAGCAGTACTTC. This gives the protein CASSSATSYEQYF.

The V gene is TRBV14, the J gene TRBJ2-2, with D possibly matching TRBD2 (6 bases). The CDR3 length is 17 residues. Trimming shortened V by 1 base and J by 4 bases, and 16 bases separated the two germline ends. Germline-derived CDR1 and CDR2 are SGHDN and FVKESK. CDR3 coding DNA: TGTGCCAGCAGCCAAGGTGTAACGGGGGTAGGCACCGGGGAGCTGTTTTTT. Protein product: CASSQGVTGVGTGELFF.

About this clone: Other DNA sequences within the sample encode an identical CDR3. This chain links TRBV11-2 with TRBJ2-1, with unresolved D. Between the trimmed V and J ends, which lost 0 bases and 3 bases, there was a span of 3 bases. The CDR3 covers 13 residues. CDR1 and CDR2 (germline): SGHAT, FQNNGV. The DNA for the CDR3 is TGTGCCAGCAGCTTAGACAACTACAATGAGCAGTTCTTC. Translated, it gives CASSLDNYNEQFF. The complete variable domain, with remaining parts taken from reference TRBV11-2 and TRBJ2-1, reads EAGVAQSPRYKIIEKRQSVAFWCNPISGHATLYWYQQILGQGPKLLIQFQNNGVVDDSQLPKDRFSAERLKGVDSTLKIQPAKLEDSAVYLCASSLDNYNEQFFGPGTRLTVL.

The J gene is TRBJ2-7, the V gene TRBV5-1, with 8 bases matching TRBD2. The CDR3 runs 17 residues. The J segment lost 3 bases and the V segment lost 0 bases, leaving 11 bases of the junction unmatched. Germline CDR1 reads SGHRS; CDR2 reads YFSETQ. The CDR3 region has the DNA TGCGCCAGCAGCTTGGCGGATAGCGGGAAACCGTTCTACGAGCAGTACTTC. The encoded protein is CASSLADSGKPFYEQYF.

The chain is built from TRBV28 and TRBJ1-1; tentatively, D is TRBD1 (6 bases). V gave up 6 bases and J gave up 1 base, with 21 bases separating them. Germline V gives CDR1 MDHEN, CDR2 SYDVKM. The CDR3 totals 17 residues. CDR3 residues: CASRTPLTGLKNTEAFF. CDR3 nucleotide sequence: TGTGCCAGCAGAACTCCGTTGACAGGTCTCAAGAACACTGAAGCTTTCTTT.

The CDR3 reads CASSLEAATDTQYF. CDR3 nucleotides: TGTGCCAGCAGCTTAGAGGCGGCCACAGATACGCAGTATTTT. The rearrangement joins TRBV11-2 to TRBJ2-3; D is unresolved. Trimming pared 0 bases from V and 2 bases from J, leaving 6 bases between. CDR1 SGHAT and CDR2 FQNNGV come from the germline V gene. The CDR3 is 14 amino acids.

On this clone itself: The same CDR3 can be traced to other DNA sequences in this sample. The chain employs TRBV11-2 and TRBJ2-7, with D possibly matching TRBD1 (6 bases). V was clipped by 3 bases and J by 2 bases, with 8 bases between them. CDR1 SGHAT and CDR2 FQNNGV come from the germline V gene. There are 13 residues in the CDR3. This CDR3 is CASSLGATYEQYF. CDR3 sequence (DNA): TGTGCCAGCAGCTTGGGGGCCACCTACGAGCAGTACTTC.

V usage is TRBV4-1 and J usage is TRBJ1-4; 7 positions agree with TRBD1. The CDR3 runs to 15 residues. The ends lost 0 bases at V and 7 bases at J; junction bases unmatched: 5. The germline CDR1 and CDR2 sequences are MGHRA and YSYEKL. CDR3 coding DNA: TGCGCCAGCAGCCAAGATCAGGGGGGAAGTGAAAAACTGTTTTTT. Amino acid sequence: CASSQDQGGSEKLFF.

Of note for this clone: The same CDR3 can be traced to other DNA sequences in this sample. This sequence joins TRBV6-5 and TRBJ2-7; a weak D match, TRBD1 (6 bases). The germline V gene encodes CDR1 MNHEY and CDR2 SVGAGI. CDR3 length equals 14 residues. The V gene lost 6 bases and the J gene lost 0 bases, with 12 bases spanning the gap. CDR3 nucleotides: TGTGCCAGCAGCAGCCGGGACAACTCCTACGAGCAGTACTTC. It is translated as CASSSRDNSYEQYF.